These 31 T cell receptor beta chains were all obtained from the same sample, sequenced in a study of blood T cell repertoires in COVID-19 (dated by TCRdb to 2018 to 2020). The library was produced with the immunoSEQ multiplex PCR assay. Drawn from immuneACCESS, this table holds only the in-frame rearrangements with V and J called that TCRdb kept. Clones are partly lost; checked studies trace under half to an unresolved V gene and leave the rest unexplained. Across this sample there are 450,000 to 500,000 clones, with about 90% seen only once. The ten most abundant clones make up 0.7% of the sample. The sequenced sample was PBMCs or T cells enriched from blood (not recorded which). These TCRs come from a young woman who had recovered from COVID-19.

The chain couples TRBV28 to TRBJ1-4, with D possibly TRBD1 on 6 matching bases. V gave up 2 bases and J gave up 7 bases, with 11 bases separating them. The CDR3 is 14 residues long. In germline, CDR1 is MDHEN, CDR2 SYDVKM. The CDR3 nucleotides read TGTGCCAGCAGTTTAGGGGGCAGGGTTGAAAAACTGTTTTTT. This sequence encodes CASSLGGRVEKLFF. Full variable domain (rest looked up from reference TRBV28 and TRBJ1-4): DVKVTQSSRYLVKRTGEKVFLECVQDMDHENMFWYRQDPGLGLRLIYFSYDVKMKEKGDIPEGYSVSREKKERFSLILESASTNQTSMYLCASSLGGRVEKLFFGSGTQLSVL.

This clone has a single count. Other DNA sequences in the sample encode the same CDR3. The J gene is TRBJ1-4, the V gene TRBV11-2; 8 nucleotides align to TRBD1. Germline V gene sequence: CDR1 SGHAT, CDR2 FQNNGV. CDR3 size: 14 residues. V gave up 5 bases and J gave up 6 bases; unmatched junction bases: 5. The CDR3 coding sequence is TGTGCCAGCAGCCTGACAGGGGCCGATGAAAAACTGTTTTTT. It specifies CASSLTGADEKLFF.

This clone was seen more than once but under ten times. This sequence joins TRBV10-3 and TRBJ2-1, with TRBD2 matching 9 bases. This CDR3 spans 14 amino acids. From germline, CDR1 is ENHRY and CDR2 SYGVKD. J was trimmed by 8 bases and V by 5 bases; bases with no gene match: 7. The CDR3 is CAISNSGGLDEQFF. The CDR3 DNA reads TGTGCCATCAGTAATAGCGGGGGTTTGGATGAGCAGTTCTTC.

This chain uses TRBV3-1 (or the pseudogene TRBV3-2) with TRBJ2-2; TRBD1 agrees at 10 bases. Germline CDR1 is LGHDT and CDR2 is YNNKEL (reference sequence). V was pared by 4 bases and J by 5 bases, with 4 bases of the junction left unmatched. This CDR3 has 15 amino acids. CDR3 DNA: TGTGCCAGCAGCCTCAGGACAGGGGGAACCGGGGAGCTGTTTTTT. As protein: CASSLRTGGTGELFF.

The CDR3 protein is CASRPPGAGGLETQYF. The CDR3 nucleotides are TGCGCCAGCAGACCGCCTGGCGCGGGGGGGCTAGAGACCCAGTACTTC. The V gene is TRBV5-1, the J gene TRBJ2-5; TRBD2 agrees at 9 bases. The CDR3 consists of 16 residues. With 5 bases clipped from V and 4 bases from J, the junction kept 12 bases outside the gene matches. The germline V gene encodes CDR1 SGHRS and CDR2 YFSETQ.

This rearrangement joins TRBV18 to TRBJ2-7; the D gene is possibly TRBD2 (5 bases). The CDR3 spans 15 residues. Trimming stripped 6 bases from V and 2 bases from J, with 17 bases between. The germline gives CDR1 KGHSH, CDR2 LQKENI. CDR3 bases: TGTGCCAGCTCTCTCAATTTCGGGATAACCTACGAGCAGTACTTC. Its translation: CASSLNFGITYEQYF.

The chain has TRBV5-1 and TRBJ1-1; D remains unclear. CDR1 and CDR2 from the germline V gene are SGHRS and YFSETQ. This CDR3 spans 14 amino acids. V was shortened by 0 bases and J by 1 base, with 7 bases between the two germline ends. CDR3 sequence reads: CASSLESRNTEAFF. The CDR3 DNA reads as TGCGCCAGCAGCTTGGAATCGAGGAACACTGAAGCTTTCTTT. The full variable domain, in which reference TRBV5-1 and TRBJ1-1 provide the parts outside the CDR3, is KAGVTQTPRYLIKTRGQQVTLSCSPISGHRSVSWYQQTPGQGLQFLFEYFSETQRNKGNFPGRFSGRQFSNSRSEMNVSTLELGDSALYLCASSLESRNTEAFFGQGTRLTVV.

The CDR3 DNA follows: TGTGCCAGTGGCGGACAGGGAGGGACTGAAGCTTTCTTT. It codes for CASGGQGGTEAFF. V is TRBV6-5 and J is TRBJ1-1; TRBD1 matches 8 bases. The ends lost 9 bases at V and 5 bases at J; junction bases unmatched: 8. In germline, CDR1 is MNHEY, CDR2 SVGAGI. This CDR3 spans 13 amino acids.

The chain couples TRBV6-1 to TRBJ2-1; TRBD2 matches 7 bases. The J segment lost 4 bases and the V segment lost 3 bases, leaving 9 bases of the junction unmatched. CDR1 and CDR2 (germline): MNHNS, SASEGT. The CDR3 runs 16 residues. The CDR3 sequence is CASSDPKTSIYNEQFF. CDR3 nucleotide sequence: TGTGCCAGCAGTGACCCAAAGACTAGCATATACAATGAGCAGTTCTTC.

The chain has TRBV7-9 and TRBJ1-1, with D unclear. Germline CDR1 is SEHNR and CDR2 is FQNEAQ (reference sequence). With 6 bases removed from V and 4 bases from J, the gap between germline ends came to 12 bases. The CDR3 sequence is 13 residues long. The CDR3: CASRPGVGTEAFF. The DNA of the CDR3 is TGTGCCAGCAGACCGGGAGTCGGCACTGAAGCTTTCTTT.

The CDR3 sequence: CASSLWGTGVDGNTIYF. The CDR3 DNA follows: TGTGCCAGCAGCTTATGGGGGACAGGGGTCGATGGAAACACCATATATTTT. The rearrangement uses TRBV7-2 and TRBJ1-3, with 10 bases that match TRBD1. Germline CDR1 is SGHTA and CDR2 is FQGNSA. Unmatched junction bases numbered 7, after V lost 2 bases and J lost 3 bases. The CDR3 runs to 17 residues.

The chain carries TRBV5-6 and TRBJ2-1, with 7 bases fitting TRBD2. The V gene's germline CDR1 is SGHDT and CDR2 YYEEEE. The CDR3 loop spans 16 amino acids. Trimming at V came to 0 bases and at J to 4 bases, leaving 7 bases not matched to a gene. The CDR3 coding sequence is TGTGCCAGCAGCTTGGGGCGGGGGATATATTACAATGAGCAGTTCTTC. This gives the protein CASSLGRGIYYNEQFF.

Of note for this clone: This sample includes further DNA sequences coding for the same CDR3. This chain joins TRBV18 and TRBJ2-7, with a possible D match to TRBD1 (5 bases). V gave up 0 bases and J gave up 2 bases, with 8 bases separating them. There are 14 residues in the CDR3. The germline V gene has CDR1 KGHSH and CDR2 LQKENI. CDR3 coding DNA: TGTGCCAGCTCACCACCGGGCAGGGCCTACGAGCAGTACTTC. Translating gives CASSPPGRAYEQYF.

The V and J genes are TRBV30 and TRBJ2-5; 12 bases agree with TRBD1. Per germline, CDR1 GTSNPN and CDR2 SVGIG (reference sequence). The CDR3 length is 16 residues. The V gene end was trimmed by 2 bases and the J gene end by 2 bases; junction bases not matched to a gene: 6. CDR3 in amino acids: CAWSRRDRGLQETQYF. In nucleotides, the CDR3 is TGTGCCTGGAGTAGACGGGACAGGGGGCTTCAAGAGACCCAGTACTTC.

The chain links TRBV7-9 to TRBJ1-2, with 7 bases matching TRBD1. V lost 1 base and J lost 7; bases outside the gene matches: 3. The CDR3 covers 13 residues. The V gene's germline CDR1 is SEHNR and CDR2 FQNEAQ (reference sequence). CDR3: CASSLDRGSGYTF. The DNA of the CDR3 is TGTGCCAGCAGCTTAGACAGGGGAAGTGGCTACACCTTC.

The chain joins TRBV3-1 (or the pseudogene TRBV3-2) to TRBJ1-2, with TRBD1 matching over 9 bases. V lost 4 bases and J lost 5; bases outside the gene matches: 14. The CDR3 has 17 residues. Germline loops: CDR1 LGHDT, CDR2 YNNKEL (reference sequence). The DNA of the CDR3 is TGTGCCAGCAGCCCCCTAGGGGACAGGGCTTTTCGTTATGGCTACACCTTC. Encoded protein: CASSPLGDRAFRYGYTF.

This clone showed up just a few times. This rearrangement joins TRBV6-5 to TRBJ1-4, with TRBD1 matching over 9 bases. The germline V gene has CDR1 MNHEY and CDR2 SVGAGI. The V gene end was trimmed by 7 bases and the J gene end by 7 bases; junction bases not matched to a gene: 7. The CDR3 extends over 14 amino acids. The CDR3 loop is CASTLDRGGEKLFF. The CDR3 DNA sequence: TGTGCCAGCACCCTGGACAGGGGAGGTGAAAAACTGTTTTTT.

The chain joins TRBV18 to TRBJ1-4; no clear D gene. Germline values: CDR1 KGHSH, CDR2 LQKENI. Trimming cost V 3 bases and J 7 bases, with 18 bases left between them. This CDR3 region has 16 residues. The CDR3 loop is CASSPRDQAGVEKLFF. As DNA, the CDR3 is TGTGCCAGCTCACCCCGAGACCAAGCCGGAGTTGAAAAACTGTTTTTT.

This chain connects TRBV2 to TRBJ1-1, with a tentative D call TRBD1 (5 bases). This CDR3 is built from 14 residues. V lost 6 bases to trimming and J lost 5 bases, with 16 bases between them. CDR1 and CDR2 (germline): SNHLY, FYNNEI. The CDR3 protein is CASRGTRGGTEAFF. CDR3 in DNA: TGTGCCAGCAGGGGTACAAGGGGAGGGACTGAAGCTTTCTTT.

The chain has TRBV13 and TRBJ2-3; TRBD1 matches 8 bases. The trim removed 6 bases at V and 2 bases at J, leaving 7 bases unmatched. This CDR3 contains 15 residues. The V gene's germline CDR1 is PRHDT and CDR2 FYEKMQ (reference sequence). In DNA form, the CDR3 reads TGTGCCAGCAGACCCGGACAGGGCCTCACAGATACGCAGTATTTT. Protein product: CASRPGQGLTDTQYF.

This chain joins TRBV5-5 and TRBJ1-6; D is ambiguous. The CDR3 sequence is 17 residues long. The V and J ends lost 3 bases and 0 bases respectively, with 13 bases between them. CDR1 is SGHKS and CDR2 is YYEKEE in the germline V gene (reference sequence). In DNA form, the CDR3 reads TGTGCCAGCAGCTCTAAACGACACCGCTCCTATAATTCACCCCTCCACTTT. Translated: CASSSKRHRSYNSPLHF. The full variable domain, in which reference TRBV5-5 and TRBJ1-6 provide the parts outside the CDR3, is DAGVTQSPTHLIKTRGQQVTLRCSPISGHKSVSWYQQVLGQGPQFIFQYYEKEERGRGNFPDRFSARQFPNYSSELNVNALLLGDSALYLCASSSKRHRSYNSPLHFGNGTRLTVT.

The chain recombines TRBV23-1 with TRBJ2-7; D unclear. Being an ORF, TRBV23-1 has a function that is uncertain. Trimming took 7 bases from V and 6 from J, leaving 16 bases between them. The CDR3 runs 13 residues. In nucleotides, the CDR3 is TGCGCCAGCACGGCAGGAAGCAGCCGCGAGCAGTACTTC. Its translation: CASTAGSSREQYF.

V and J are TRBV23-1 and TRBJ1-1, with D tentatively TRBD1 (5 bases). TRBV23-1 is an open reading frame whose function is uncertain. The CDR3 length is 14 residues. Trimming shortened V by 7 bases and J by 5 bases, and 17 bases separated the two germline ends. For the CDR3, the DNA is TGCGCCAGCACCATCTTAGGGGCGCTGACTGAAGCTTTCTTT. This translates into CASTILGALTEAFF.

This chain connects TRBV20-1 to TRBJ2-5; TRBD1 aligns across 7 bases. Unmatched junction bases numbered 3, after V lost 6 bases and J lost 5 bases. Germline V gives CDR1 DFQATT, CDR2 SNEGSKA (reference sequence). The CDR3 has 11 residues. The DNA of the CDR3 is TGCAGTGCCCTCAGGGGGGAGACCCAGTACTTC. It encodes CSALRGETQYF.

The chain combines TRBV7-2 with TRBJ1-1; TRBD1 agrees at 9 bases. V shed 5 bases and J 9 bases; nucleotides not matched to a gene: 7. Germline loops: CDR1 SGHTA, CDR2 FQGNSA. CDR3 length equals 13 residues. CDR3 DNA: TGTGCCAGCAGCAGTGAGACAGGGGGTAAAGCTTTCTTT. Amino acids: CASSSETGGKAFF.

The rearrangement links TRBV4-1 to TRBJ2-5; TRBD1 aligns across 9 bases. The CDR3 covers 15 residues. Germline CDR1 MGHRA, CDR2 YSYEKL. V trimming: 4 bases; J trimming: 4 bases; junction bases outside the gene matches: 7. The CDR3 here is CASSPGTGYGETQYF. CDR3 in DNA: TGCGCCAGCAGCCCCGGGACAGGGTACGGAGAGACCCAGTACTTC.

This clone occurred a few times. The chain joins TRBV6-5 to TRBJ1-1, with 8 bases fitting TRBD1. CDR1 MNHEY and CDR2 SVGAGI come from the germline V gene. CDR3 length: 14 amino acids. V shed 6 bases, J shed 1 base, and the junction held 4 bases outside the gene matches. The CDR3 coding sequence is TGTGCCAGCAGCGTAGACAGGGGGAACACTGAAGCTTTCTTT. As protein: CASSVDRGNTEAFF.

DNA for the CDR3: TGCAGTGCTAGTTGGCGGGGGCCCCCCTACAATGAGCAGTTCTTC. Its protein is CSASWRGPPYNEQFF. The V gene is TRBV20-1, the J gene TRBJ2-1, with D maybe TRBD2 (7 bases). CDR1 and CDR2 (germline): DFQATT, SNEGSKA (reference sequence). The length of the CDR3 is 15 residues. The V gene lost 3 bases and the J gene lost 2 bases, with 14 bases spanning the gap.

The CDR3 protein is CAWSPGGSNYGYTF. CDR3 nucleotides: TGTGCCTGGAGTCCGGGCGGGTCTAACTATGGCTACACCTTC. The chain recombines TRBV30 with TRBJ1-2; D not resolved. V was clipped by 2 bases and J by 0 bases, with 10 bases between them. Germline loops: CDR1 GTSNPN, CDR2 SVGIG (reference sequence). There are 14 residues in the CDR3.

The rearrangement uses TRBV4-1 and TRBJ2-3; possible D gene TRBD2, 6 bases. V dropped 1 base and J dropped 6 bases, with 14 bases sitting between them. CDR3 length: 15 amino acids. Germline V gene sequence: CDR1 MGHRA, CDR2 YSYEKL. CDR3 DNA: TGCGCCAGCAGCCAAGGGGCAGCCGGGGGTGATACGCAGTATTTT. This translates into CASSQGAAGGDTQYF.

The chain carries TRBV4-1 and TRBJ1-2; D may be TRBD1 (6 bases). From germline, CDR1 is MGHRA and CDR2 YSYEKL. Trimming removed 1 base at V and 2 bases at J, with 11 bases between. The CDR3 contains 15 residues. The CDR3 DNA sequence: TGCGCCAGCAGCCAAGTTGTAACAGGGAACTATGGCTACACCTTC. This codes for CASSQVVTGNYGYTF.